This T cell receptor beta chain was found in a study of chemoradiotherapy in HPV16-positive cancers. Turning to the study itself: Functional T-cell assays on a couple of HPV16-positive patients' cells defined candidate HPV-specific clones and common TCR motifs.

Using immunoSEQ multiplex PCR, the repertoire was profiled, and TCRdb retains in-frame clones only, with some absent. Found here are around 1,500 clones, approximately 86% of them singletons; the top ten hold roughly 12%. CDR1 SNHLY and CDR2 FYNNEI come from the germline V gene. This CDR3 spans 16 amino acids. The J segment lost 7 bases and the V segment lost 3 bases, leaving 10 bases of the junction unmatched. Turning to this clone: Antigen specificity is unknown.

Broader study findings: Only a couple of HPV16-positive patients supplied the functional HPV-specificity definition. Better recurrence-free survival went with HPV-responsive T-cell expansion in HPV16-positive patients.

Repeated repertoire sampling spanned the course of chemoradiotherapy. The sequence came from a human donor with HPV-associated anogenital cancer. The specimen was tumor tissue, collected from a patient who underwent chemoradiotherapy. The chain recombines TRBV2 with TRBJ2-2; 8 bases map to TRBD2. Here the CDR3 reads CASSDIGRAESGELFF. The CDR3 region has the DNA TGTGCCAGCAGTGATATCGGGAGGGCCGAGAGCGGGGAGCTGTTTTTT.